This T cell receptor (beta chain) was identified during a study of regulatory T cells in long-lasting Graves disease. Study results and caveats: TRBV28, TRBJ1-2 and TRBJ2-5 were segments that persistent disease favored.

Noted time point: newly diagnosed GD, antithyroid drugs for less than 3 months. RNA extracted from PBMCs served as the sequencing template. The authors drew 8.5 to 9 milliliters of peripheral blood into EDTA tubes. The germline gives CDR1 DFQATT, CDR2 SNEGSKA (reference sequence). Trimming pared 1 base from V and 4 bases from J, leaving 13 bases between. The CDR3 totals 14 residues. This clonotype was seen repeatedly, ten times or more. Its specificity is not known. With iRepertoire HTBI primers and Arm-PCR of CDR3 regions, TCR beta libraries were built. In TCRdb, the multiplex PCR reads were re-called with MiXCR into one record per CDR3 protein. Here the sample spans about 220,000 distinct CDR3 sequences, less than 20% being singletons. These data are also associated with another study on T cells in Graves' hyperthyroidism and ophthalmopathy. That source reports: These patients, aged 18 to 65, had recently diagnosed hyperthyroidism lasting under 2 months. RT-PCR in the first round (using the HTBI primer set) targeted the TCR CDR3.

The TCR sequence derives from a woman in her 30s with Graves disease. The V and J genes are TRBV20-1 and TRBJ1-2; D perhaps matches TRBD1 (5 bases). The sequencing here drew on peripheral blood mononuclear cells (PBMCs), taken at new diagnosis, from a patient treated with antithyroid drugs. The CDR3 reads CSARAPRGSYGYTF. In DNA, the CDR3 is TGCAGTGCTAGAGCCCCCCGGGGCAGCTATGGCTACACCTTC.